This passage covers 30 T cell receptor beta chains from one sample sequenced in a study of cytomegalovirus exposure and HLA in healthy donors. Vbeta (60) and Jbeta (13) primers were used in the PCR. Profiled with immunoSEQ multiplex PCR; TCRdb holds only in-frame clones, not every one. The sample contains roughly 90,000 clones, less than 85% of which appear only once. Sample: PBMCs. These receptors were taken from a man aged 18 to 30 in good health and CMV-seronegative.

The gene calls are TRBV30 and TRBJ1-1; D unclear. From germline, CDR1 is GTSNPN and CDR2 SVGIG (reference sequence). This CDR3 contains 12 residues. Trimming removed 7 bases from V and 8 bases from J, with 17 bases in between. Here the CDR3 reads CASFRGVQEAFF. In DNA, the CDR3 is TGTGCCTCATTCCGGGGAGTTCAAGAAGCTTTCTTT.

The J gene is TRBJ1-2, the V gene TRBV5-1; 7 bases map to TRBD1. V lost 4 bases to trimming and J lost 0 bases; unmatched junction nucleotides: 9. Germline loops: CDR1 SGHRS, CDR2 YFSETQ. The length of the CDR3 is 16 residues. The CDR3 protein is CASSPRTGPANYGYTF. The DNA for the CDR3 is TGCGCCAGCAGCCCCCGGACAGGACCTGCTAACTATGGCTACACCTTC. Based on the CDR3 plus reference TRBV5-1 and TRBJ1-2, the full variable domain is KAGVTQTPRYLIKTRGQQVTLSCSPISGHRSVSWYQQTPGQGLQFLFEYFSETQRNKGNFPGRFSGRQFSNSRSEMNVSTLELGDSALYLCASSPRTGPANYGYTFGSGTRLTVV.

This chain connects TRBV7-2 to TRBJ1-1, with 7 nucleotides matching TRBD1. J lost 0 bases, V lost 7 bases, and 5 bases had no gene match. This CDR3 contains 14 residues. Germline V gene sequence: CDR1 SGHTA, CDR2 FQGNSA. CDR3 in amino acids: CASTLGQVNTEAFF. In DNA, the CDR3 is TGTGCCAGCACCCTCGGACAGGTGAACACTGAAGCTTTCTTT. Combining the CDR3 with reference TRBV7-2 and TRBJ1-1 gives the whole variable domain GAGVSQSPSNKVTEKGKDVELRCDPISGHTALYWYRQSLGQGLEFLIYFQGNSAPDKSGLPSDRFSAERTGGSVSTLTIQRTQQEDSAVYLCASTLGQVNTEAFFGQGTRLTVV.

This sequence joins TRBV2 and TRBJ2-3; 7 bases match TRBD2. The ends lost 5 bases at V and 0 bases at J; junction bases unmatched: 8. Germline V gene data show CDR1 as SNHLY and CDR2 as FYNNEI. The CDR3 extends over 16 amino acids. CDR3 in amino acids: CASSPGLRLSTDTQYF. In DNA, the CDR3 is TGTGCCAGCAGTCCGGGACTACGCCTTAGCACAGATACGCAGTATTTT.

The chain combines TRBV29-1 with TRBJ2-1; possible D gene TRBD2, 5 bases. The ends were cut back, 6 bases at V and 6 bases at J, with 18 bases in the middle. Germline loops: CDR1 SQVTM, CDR2 ANQGSEA. This CDR3 has 14 amino acids. This CDR3 reads CSVSPTTRLNEQFF. CDR3 in DNA: TGCAGCGTCAGCCCGACTACAAGGCTCAATGAGCAGTTCTTC.

The count of this clone is one. The V call is TRBV2, the J call TRBJ2-7, with a possible D match to TRBD2 (5 bases). Germline V CDR1 and CDR2: SNHLY, FYNNEI. Deletions cut 0 bases from V and 5 bases from J, with 14 bases between. The CDR3 is 15 amino acids. The CDR3 DNA reads TGTGCCAGCAGTGAAGCGCTTTGGGGTAGCGACGAGCAGTACTTC. Protein product: CASSEALWGSDEQYF.

In this sample, this clone turned up a few times. The rearrangement links TRBV18 to TRBJ2-3; TRBD2 matches at 14 bases. Germline V gene lookup returns CDR1 KGHSH and CDR2 LQKENI. With 6 bases clipped from V and 0 bases from J, the junction kept 11 bases outside the gene matches. This CDR3 is built from 19 residues. The CDR3 is CASSPGLAGDFGSTDTQYF. The DNA for the CDR3 is TGTGCCAGCTCCCCGGGACTAGCGGGAGATTTTGGTAGCACAGATACGCAGTATTTT.

This sequence joins TRBV28 and TRBJ1-1; no clear D. V was shortened by 6 bases and J by 0 bases, with 11 bases between the two germline ends. CDR1 MDHEN and CDR2 SYDVKM come from the germline V gene. CDR3 length: 14 amino acids. The CDR3 protein is CASRLLRMNTEAFF. The CDR3 DNA sequence: TGTGCCAGCAGGCTACTGCGGATGAACACTGAAGCTTTCTTT.

This clone showed up just a few times. The rearrangement uses TRBV7-9 and TRBJ2-1; D may be TRBD2 (6 bases). Trimming removed 5 bases at V and 8 bases at J, with 19 bases between. The germline V gene encodes CDR1 SEHNR and CDR2 FQNEAQ (reference sequence). The CDR3 extends over 15 amino acids. The CDR3 DNA sequence: TGTGCCAGCAGCGCCCCGGGGGTAACCATGGATGAGCAGTTCTTC. Translating gives CASSAPGVTMDEQFF.

CDR3 sequence (DNA): TGTGCCAGCAGCCAAGGACTAGCGGGAGGTAATGAGCAGTTCTTC. Translating gives CASSQGLAGGNEQFF. The chain has TRBV7-9 and TRBJ2-1; 14 positions match TRBD2. Trimming at V came to 5 bases and at J to 7 bases, leaving 4 bases not matched to a gene. The CDR3 is 15 residues long. The germline CDR1 and CDR2 sequences are SEHNR and FQNEAQ (reference sequence).

The J gene is TRBJ2-3, the V gene TRBV21-1; the table's D call, TRBD1, was not checked against the DNA. TRBV21-1 is flagged as a pseudogene. The CDR3 runs to 15 residues. The CDR3 reads CASSAGGPGGDTQYF. The CDR3 coding sequence is TGTGCCAGCAGCGCAGGGGGCCCGGGAGGCGATACGCAGTATTTT.

This clone came up a few times. The chain has TRBV4-2 and TRBJ1-1; 8 nucleotides match TRBD1. V was clipped by 0 bases and J by 1 base; unmatched bases: 4. Germline V CDR1 and CDR2: LGHNA, YNFKEQ. This CDR3 spans 16 amino acids. Here the CDR3 DNA reads TGTGCCAGCAGCCAAGATGTCACAGGGGGGAACACTGAAGCTTTCTTT. As protein: CASSQDVTGGNTEAFF.

The V and J genes are TRBV27 and TRBJ1-4; 7 nucleotides line up with TRBD1. From germline, CDR1 is MNHEY and CDR2 SMNVEV (reference sequence). Trimming cost V 5 bases and J 0 bases; bases outside gene matches: 12. This CDR3 has 18 residues. In DNA form, the CDR3 reads TGTGCCAGCAGTCCGCCCGGGACAGCGATTGCAACTAATGAAAAACTGTTTTTT. Translating gives CASSPPGTAIATNEKLFF.

The rearrangement links TRBV29-1 to TRBJ1-1; D unresolved. V was pared by 3 bases and J by 1 base, with 6 bases between. Germline lookup yields CDR1 SQVTM and CDR2 ANQGSEA. This CDR3 comprises 12 residues. CDR3 amino acids: CSVDTRNTEAFF. CDR3 coding DNA: TGCAGCGTTGACACGCGGAACACTGAAGCTTTCTTT.

The rearrangement uses TRBV5-1 and TRBJ2-3, with D maybe TRBD1 (6 bases). Trimming removed 8 bases at V and 1 base at J, with 14 bases between. Germline CDR1 reads SGHRS; CDR2 reads YFSETQ. The CDR3 has 14 amino acids. The CDR3 bases are TGCGCCAGTCGTACAGGGCCCCGCACAGATACGCAGTATTTT. Its translation is CASRTGPRTDTQYF.

Only one count was recorded for this clone. The gene calls are TRBV5-1 and TRBJ2-7; the match to TRBD1 covers 9 bases. Germline V gene data show CDR1 as SGHRS and CDR2 as YFSETQ. Trimming cost V 3 bases and J 4 bases; bases outside gene matches: 8. The CDR3 is made up of 15 amino acids. DNA of the CDR3: TGCGCCAGCAGCTCGACCACAGGGGGCCGTTACGAGCAGTACTTC. The encoded protein is CASSSTTGGRYEQYF.

The chain has TRBV6-1 and TRBJ2-1, with no clear D. The CDR3 extends over 12 amino acids. Germline CDR1 is MNHNS and CDR2 is SASEGT. Trimming removed 3 bases from V and 4 bases from J, with 4 bases in between. The CDR3 region has the DNA TGTGCCAGCAGTGATCTGTACAATGAGCAGTTCTTC. Its translation is CASSDLYNEQFF.

The sample holds a few counts of this clone. This CDR3 is missing its conserved last phenylalanine or tryptophan, likely due to a read error. This chain joins TRBV30 and TRBJ1-4, with TRBD1 matching over 10 bases. This CDR3 is 16 amino acids long. Trimming cost V 5 bases and J 8 bases; bases outside gene matches: 14. Looked up from germline, CDR1 is GTSNPN and CDR2 is SVGIG (reference sequence). The CDR3, as DNA: TGTGCCTGGGGGGGGAGAGTTGACAGGGGGCACGAAAAACTGTTTGTT. This encodes CAWGGRVDRGHEKLFV.

The chain couples TRBV7-6 to TRBJ1-5; D remains unclear. Trimming shortened V by 2 bases and J by 2 bases, and 13 bases separated the two germline ends. The CDR3 is made up of 16 amino acids. From germline, CDR1 is SGHVS and CDR2 FNYEAQ. CDR3 in amino acids: CASSLRSGSGNQPQHF. In DNA, the CDR3 is TGTGCCAGCAGCTTAAGGTCAGGATCTGGCAATCAGCCCCAGCATTTT. Drawing the rest from reference TRBV7-6 and TRBJ1-5, the complete variable domain is GAGVSQSPRYKVTKRGQDVALRCDPISGHVSLYWYRQALGQGPEFLTYFNYEAQQDKSGLPNDRFSAERPEGSISTLTIQRTEQRDSAMYRCASSLRSGSGNQPQHFGDGTRLSIL.

This chain joins TRBV19 and TRBJ2-5, with 8 bases that match TRBD1. The germline gives CDR1 LNHDA, CDR2 SQIVND (reference sequence). V gave up 0 bases and J gave up 7 bases; unmatched junction bases: 10. This CDR3 is 16 amino acids long. The CDR3 nucleotides read TGTGCCAGTAGTATAGACGGGACAGGCAATTCCGGGACCCAGTACTTC. This encodes CASSIDGTGNSGTQYF.

With respect to this clone: One junction end disagrees with the germline gene, perhaps due to a read error. The V gene is TRBV7-7, the J gene TRBJ2-7; D unclear. CDR3 length: 17 residues. Germline lookup yields CDR1 SSHAT and CDR2 FNYEAQ (reference sequence). The CDR3 DNA reads as TGTGCTAGCAGCTATAAAGGTTTAGCAGAACCCTTCTACGAGCAGTACTTC. This translates into CASSYKGLAEPFYEQYF. Looking up the rest from reference TRBV7-7 and TRBJ2-7 gives the full variable domain: GAGVSQSPRYKVTKRGQDVTLRCDPISSHATLYWYQQALGQGPEFLTYFNYEAQPDKSGLPSDRFSAERPEGSISTLTIQRTEQRDSAMYRCASSYKGLAEPFYEQYFGPGTRLTVT.

CDR3 bases: TGTGCCAGCAGCGTAGGACCCCTTTTCGGGTCCTACGAGCAGTACTTC. Encoded protein: CASSVGPLFGSYEQYF. This rearrangement joins TRBV9 to TRBJ2-7; D gene unclear. The CDR3 runs 16 residues. Germline V gene sequence: CDR1 SGDLS, CDR2 YYNGEE. V was clipped by 0 bases and J by 1 base, with 14 bases between them.

The chain recombines TRBV6-5 with TRBJ2-7, with 8 nucleotides matching TRBD2. Germline lookup yields CDR1 MNHEY and CDR2 SVGAGI. The V gene end was trimmed by 2 bases and the J gene end by 0 bases; junction bases not matched to a gene: 3. The CDR3 sequence is 15 residues long. CDR3 residues: CASSYLSGSSYEQYF. CDR3 in DNA: TGTGCCAGCAGTTACCTGAGCGGGAGCTCCTACGAGCAGTACTTC.

The chain carries TRBV9 and TRBJ2-3; 9 bases align to TRBD2. The CDR3 is 16 residues long. Germline V gene lookup returns CDR1 SGDLS and CDR2 YYNGEE. Trimming took 4 bases from V and 1 from J; bases not matched to a gene: 7. Here the CDR3 DNA reads TGTGCCAGCAGCTTCCGGCGGGAGGGACGCACAGATACGCAGTATTTT. This sequence encodes CASSFRREGRTDTQYF.

V gene TRBV4-1 combines with J gene TRBJ1-2; possibly TRBD1 for D (6 bases). V was cut by 0 bases and J by 6 bases, with 17 bases left in between. The germline gives CDR1 MGHRA, CDR2 YSYEKL. CDR3 length equals 16 residues. CDR3 DNA: TGCGCCAGCAGCCAAGACTTCAGGGGAGTACTCGATGGCTACACCTTC. Amino acids: CASSQDFRGVLDGYTF.

This clone was seen a handful of times. This chain connects TRBV6-1 to TRBJ2-3; D might be TRBD2 (5 bases). V lost 7 bases to trimming and J lost 2 bases, with 13 bases between them. The CDR3 is 14 amino acids. Germline loops: CDR1 MNHNS, CDR2 SASEGT. This CDR3 is CASTEGLLTDTQYF. CDR3 in DNA: TGTGCCAGCACCGAGGGTTTGCTCACAGATACGCAGTATTTT.

The chain carries TRBV27 and TRBJ1-1; 11 bases line up with TRBD1. V was clipped by 7 bases and J by 6 bases; unmatched bases: 4. The CDR3 contains 13 residues. CDR1 is MNHEY and CDR2 is SMNVEV in the germline V gene (reference sequence). CDR3 bases: TGTGCCAGCAATACGGACAGGGGGCCTGAAGCTTTCTTT. Translating gives CASNTDRGPEAFF.

This clone has more than one count but fewer than ten. The V call is TRBV7-9, the J call TRBJ1-4; D perhaps matches TRBD1 (6 bases). The CDR3 has 15 residues. Deletions cut 10 bases from V and 12 bases from J, with 27 bases between. Germline V gives CDR1 SEHNR, CDR2 FQNEAQ (reference sequence). The CDR3 spells CATPTWTDTMKELFF. The CDR3 nucleotides read TGTGCCACCCCTACATGGACAGACACAATGAAGGAACTGTTTTTT.

The V gene is TRBV10-3, the J gene TRBJ1-2; possible D gene TRBD1, 5 bases. V shed 6 bases and J shed 1 base, with 12 bases lying between them. Germline V CDR1 and CDR2: ENHRY, SYGVKD. The CDR3 spans 14 residues. The CDR3 sequence: CAIRGTTVNYGYTF. The CDR3 DNA sequence: TGTGCCATCAGAGGGACTACCGTTAACTATGGCTACACCTTC.

The gene calls are TRBV19 and TRBJ2-7; TRBD1 is a possible D gene (6 bases). Germline CDR1 LNHDA, CDR2 SQIVND (reference sequence). The CDR3 sequence is 14 residues long. V was clipped by 4 bases and J by 3 bases, with 13 bases between them. The CDR3 protein is CASSNRDTSYEQYF. As DNA, the CDR3 is TGTGCCAGTAGTAACCGGGACACAAGCTACGAGCAGTACTTC. The full variable domain, completed using reference TRBV19 and TRBJ2-7, is DGGITQSPKYLFRKEGQNVTLSCEQNLNHDAMYWYRQDPGQGLRLIYYSQIVNDFQKGDIAEGYSVSREKKESFPLTVTSAQKNPTAFYLCASSNRDTSYEQYFGPGTRLTVT.